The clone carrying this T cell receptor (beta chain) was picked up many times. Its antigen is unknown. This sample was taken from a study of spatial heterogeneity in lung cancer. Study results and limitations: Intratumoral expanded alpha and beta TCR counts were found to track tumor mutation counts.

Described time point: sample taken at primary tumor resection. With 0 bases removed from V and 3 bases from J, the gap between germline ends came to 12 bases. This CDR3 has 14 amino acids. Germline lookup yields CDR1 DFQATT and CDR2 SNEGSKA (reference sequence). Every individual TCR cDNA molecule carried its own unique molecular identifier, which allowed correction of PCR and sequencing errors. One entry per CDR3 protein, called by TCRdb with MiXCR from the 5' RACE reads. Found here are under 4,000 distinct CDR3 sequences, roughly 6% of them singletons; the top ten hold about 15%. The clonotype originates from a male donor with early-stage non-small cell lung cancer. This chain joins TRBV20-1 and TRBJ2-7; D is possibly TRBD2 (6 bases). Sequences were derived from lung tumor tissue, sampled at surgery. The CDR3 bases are TGCAGTGCTAGAGATATAAACGGGGGCTACGAGCAGTACTTC. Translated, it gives CSARDINGGYEQYF.